Below are 21 T cell receptor beta chains sequenced from a single sample in a study of neoadjuvant anti-PD-1 for oral cavity cancer. The table came from immunoSEQ multiplex PCR; TCRdb's copy has only in-frame clones and leaves some out. The data show about 6,700 clones, with around 48% seen just once and about 26% held by the top ten. Sequences were derived from tumor tissue, sampled before nivolumab (anti-PD-1) treatment. All receptors derive from a person aged 35 to 85 with oral cavity squamous cell carcinoma.

Within the sample, this clone is medium-sized. This rearrangement joins TRBV7-9 to TRBJ1-2; maybe TRBD1 (6 bases). The CDR3 totals 14 residues. Trimming removed 5 bases from V and 2 bases from J, with 12 bases in between. Germline assignment: CDR1 SEHNR and CDR2 FQNEAQ (reference sequence). The CDR3 is CASSEGQNNYGYTF. CDR3 in DNA: TGTGCCAGCAGCGAGGGACAAAACAACTATGGCTACACCTTC.

This clone appeared a few times. The genes are TRBV9 and TRBJ2-1; D unresolved. Germline V gene data show CDR1 as SGDLS and CDR2 as YYNGEE. The ends were cut back, 0 bases at V and 7 bases at J, with 11 bases in the middle. The CDR3 length is 14 residues. The CDR3 bases are TGTGCCAGCAGCGTAGTGGACGCCAAGAATGAGCAGTTCTTC. It specifies CASSVVDAKNEQFF. Together with reference TRBV9 and TRBJ2-1, the CDR3 gives the full variable domain: DSGVTQTPKHLITATGQRVTLRCSPRSGDLSVYWYQQSLDQGLQFLIQYYNGEERAKGNILERFSAQQFPDLHSELNLSSLELGDSALYFCASSVVDAKNEQFFGPGTRLTVL.

This chain joins TRBV7-6 and TRBJ1-1; D call uncertain. The CDR3 consists of 14 residues. Germline CDR1 is SGHVS and CDR2 is FNYEAQ. Trimming took 5 bases from V and 0 from J, leaving 10 bases between them. For the CDR3, the DNA is TGTGCCAGCAGCCACCCTTTGGTGAACACTGAAGCTTTCTTT. Translated: CASSHPLVNTEAFF.

This clone was recorded only once. Other DNA sequences in the same sample also yield this CDR3. This sequence joins TRBV5-8 and TRBJ2-2; D not certain. The germline V gene has CDR1 SGHTS and CDR2 YDEGEE. V was pared by 4 bases and J by 7 bases, with 11 bases between. The CDR3 consists of 13 residues. The CDR3 bases are TGTGCCAGCAGCCCTTATTTGAGCGGGGAGCTGTTTTTT. Translating gives CASSPYLSGELFF. The full variable domain, with the rest looked up from reference TRBV5-8 and TRBJ2-2, is EAGVTQSPTHLIKTRGQQATLRCSPISGHTSVYWYQQALGLGLQFLLWYDEGEERNRGNFPPRFSGRQFPNYSSELNVNALELEDSALYLCASSPYLSGELFFGEGSRLTVL.

This chain uses TRBV9 with TRBJ1-3; unclear D gene. The CDR3 covers 15 residues. Looked up from germline, CDR1 is SGDLS and CDR2 is YYNGEE. With 0 bases removed from V and 2 bases from J, the gap between germline ends came to 9 bases. This chain's CDR3 is CASSVASNAGNTIYF. The CDR3 DNA is TGTGCCAGCAGCGTAGCGAGCAACGCTGGAAACACCATATATTTT.

The rearrangement uses TRBV5-1 and TRBJ1-1; D uncertain. Trimming removed 1 base from V and 0 bases from J, with 7 bases in between. The CDR3 is 14 amino acids. Looked up from germline, CDR1 is SGHRS and CDR2 is YFSETQ. The CDR3 protein is CASSLPHVNTEAFF. The CDR3 region has the DNA TGCGCCAGCAGCTTGCCCCACGTGAACACTGAAGCTTTCTTT. The variable domain in full, completed from reference TRBV5-1 and TRBJ1-1, reads KAGVTQTPRYLIKTRGQQVTLSCSPISGHRSVSWYQQTPGQGLQFLFEYFSETQRNKGNFPGRFSGRQFSNSRSEMNVSTLELGDSALYLCASSLPHVNTEAFFGQGTRLTVV.

The V gene is TRBV4-3, the J gene TRBJ1-6, with TRBD1 as a possible D gene (5 bases). Germline assignment: CDR1 LGHNA and CDR2 YSLEER. The CDR3 has 15 amino acids. The V end was cut by 0 bases, the J end by 8 bases, with 11 bases between. This CDR3 reads CASSQEITTDSPLHF. The CDR3 region has the DNA TGCGCCAGCAGCCAAGAAATAACGACAGATTCACCCCTCCACTTT.

This clone has only a few counts. The chain joins TRBV5-1 to TRBJ2-5, with D unresolved. Between the trimmed V and J ends, which lost 0 bases and 0 bases, there was a span of 6 bases. This CDR3 is 14 amino acids long. The germline CDR1 and CDR2 sequences are SGHRS and YFSETQ. The DNA of the CDR3 is TGCGCCAGCAGCTTGGCAACCGACCAAGAGACCCAGTACTTC. It codes for CASSLATDQETQYF.

This clone showed up just a few times. The chain links TRBV9 to TRBJ2-1; D unclear. The germline V gene encodes CDR1 SGDLS and CDR2 YYNGEE. There are 12 residues in the CDR3. V shed 0 bases and J shed 3 bases, with 1 base lying between them. CDR3 DNA: TGTGCCAGCAGCGTAGACTACAATGAGCAGTTCTTC. This gives the protein CASSVDYNEQFF.

The rearrangement links TRBV7-2 to TRBJ2-4, with a tentative D call TRBD2 (5 bases). The V end lost 5 bases, the J end lost 9 bases, and 14 bases lay between the germline ends. Per germline, CDR1 SGHTA and CDR2 FQGNSA. The CDR3 extends over 13 amino acids. CDR3 bases: TGTGCCAGCAGCGTCGGAAGTACTAGCATTCAGTACTTC. It translates to CASSVGSTSIQYF. Filled out from reference TRBV7-2 and TRBJ2-4, the complete variable domain reads GAGVSQSPSNKVTEKGKDVELRCDPISGHTALYWYRQSLGQGLEFLIYFQGNSAPDKSGLPSDRFSAERTGGSVSTLTIQRTQQEDSAVYLCASSVGSTSIQYFGAGTRLSVL.

This clone has just a few counts. The CDR3 spells CASSERQGVNEQFF. CDR3 DNA: TGTGCCAGCAGTGAACGCCAGGGGGTCAATGAGCAGTTCTTC. The rearrangement uses TRBV2 and TRBJ2-1, with 7 bases lining up with TRBD1. This CDR3 region has 14 residues. The germline gives CDR1 SNHLY, CDR2 FYNNEI. J lost 6 bases, V lost 2 bases, and 4 bases had no gene match.

The rearrangement joins TRBV11-2 to TRBJ1-5; no clear D gene. Trimming left V 5 bases short and J 4 bases short, with 9 bases between. The CDR3 spans 13 residues. Germline V gene lookup returns CDR1 SGHAT and CDR2 FQNNGV. CDR3 region: CASSLAQNQPQHF. The DNA of the CDR3 is TGTGCCAGCAGCCTAGCCCAGAATCAGCCCCAGCATTTT.

This clone was observed a few times. The V and J genes are TRBV2 and TRBJ1-6; D is ambiguous. Germline CDR1 reads SNHLY; CDR2 reads FYNNEI. This CDR3 comprises 16 residues. V was clipped by 2 bases and J by 0 bases, with 8 bases between them. The CDR3 DNA sequence: TGTGCCAGCAGTGAAAGGGAAGGCTCCTATAATTCACCCCTCCACTTT. Encoded protein: CASSEREGSYNSPLHF.

The genes are TRBV6-1 and TRBJ2-6; D is unresolved. This CDR3 is 14 amino acids long. CDR1 MNHNS and CDR2 SASEGT come from the germline V gene. V was clipped by 3 bases and J by 0 bases, with 3 bases between them. The CDR3 sequence: CASSEGSGANVLTF. In DNA, the CDR3 is TGTGCCAGCAGTGAGGGCTCTGGGGCCAACGTCCTGACTTTC.

The V call is TRBV11-2, the J call TRBJ2-3; D remains unclear. Germline V gives CDR1 SGHAT, CDR2 FQNNGV. This CDR3 spans 18 amino acids. Trimming took off 2 bases at V and 4 bases at J, with 22 bases between the two ends. CDR3: CASSLYIRVGLNSDTQYF. The CDR3 nucleotides read TGTGCCAGCAGCTTATATATAAGGGTGGGTCTAAACTCAGATACGCAGTATTTT. Filled out from reference TRBV11-2 and TRBJ2-3, the complete variable domain reads EAGVAQSPRYKIIEKRQSVAFWCNPISGHATLYWYQQILGQGPKLLIQFQNNGVVDDSQLPKDRFSAERLKGVDSTLKIQPAKLEDSAVYLCASSLYIRVGLNSDTQYFGPGTRLTVL.

This chain links TRBV30 with TRBJ1-6; D perhaps matches TRBD1 (5 bases). Looked up from germline, CDR1 is GTSNPN and CDR2 is SVGIG (reference sequence). The CDR3 totals 16 residues. V was clipped by 2 bases and J by 7 bases, with 18 bases between them. The CDR3 loop reads CAWSTGWQGGNSPLHF. The CDR3 DNA reads TGTGCCTGGAGTACTGGCTGGCAGGGAGGAAATTCACCCCTCCACTTT.

The rearrangement uses TRBV7-2 and TRBJ2-1; D could derive from TRBD1 or TRBD2 (6 bases each). Looked up from germline, CDR1 is SGHTA and CDR2 is FQGNSA. Trimming removed 7 bases from V and 9 bases from J, with 22 bases in between. This CDR3 has 15 amino acids. CDR3 residues: CASMTQRRGRSEQFF. CDR3 nucleotides: TGTGCCAGCATGACCCAGCGAAGGGGGAGGAGTGAGCAGTTCTTC.

The V call is TRBV7-8, the J call TRBJ2-1; D remains unclear. Trimming left V 4 bases short and J 0 bases short, with 10 bases between. In germline, CDR1 is SGHVS, CDR2 FQNEAQ. This CDR3 is 15 amino acids long. The CDR3: CASSSEPSSYNEQFF. CDR3 coding DNA: TGTGCCAGCAGCTCCGAACCGAGCTCCTACAATGAGCAGTTCTTC.

The chain has TRBV5-1 and TRBJ2-3, with a tentative D call TRBD2 (6 bases). The CDR3 sequence is 15 residues long. V was clipped by 6 bases and J by 2 bases, with 16 bases between them. Germline V lookup: CDR1 SGHRS, CDR2 YFSETQ. CDR3 DNA sequence: TGCGCCAGCACAATCGGGACTCTTAACACAGATACGCAGTATTTT. Translation gives CASTIGTLNTDTQYF.

The V gene is TRBV11-2, the J gene TRBJ2-5, with D possibly matching TRBD2 (5 bases). The CDR3 is made up of 16 amino acids. The V gene's germline CDR1 is SGHAT and CDR2 FQNNGV. The V end lost 5 bases, the J end lost 5 bases, and 21 bases lay between the germline ends. The CDR3 coding sequence is TGTGCCAGCAGCCCGTCCCGGGCCTCACGCGGGGAGACCCAGTACTTC. This codes for CASSPSRASRGETQYF.

The V and J genes are TRBV19 and TRBJ2-1; D ambiguous. Germline V gene sequence: CDR1 LNHDA, CDR2 SQIVND (reference sequence). V shed 8 bases and J shed 1 base, with 6 bases lying between them. CDR3 length: 12 amino acids. The CDR3 loop is CASRSSYNEQFF. The CDR3 DNA reads as TGTGCCAGTCGGTCGTCCTACAATGAGCAGTTCTTC.